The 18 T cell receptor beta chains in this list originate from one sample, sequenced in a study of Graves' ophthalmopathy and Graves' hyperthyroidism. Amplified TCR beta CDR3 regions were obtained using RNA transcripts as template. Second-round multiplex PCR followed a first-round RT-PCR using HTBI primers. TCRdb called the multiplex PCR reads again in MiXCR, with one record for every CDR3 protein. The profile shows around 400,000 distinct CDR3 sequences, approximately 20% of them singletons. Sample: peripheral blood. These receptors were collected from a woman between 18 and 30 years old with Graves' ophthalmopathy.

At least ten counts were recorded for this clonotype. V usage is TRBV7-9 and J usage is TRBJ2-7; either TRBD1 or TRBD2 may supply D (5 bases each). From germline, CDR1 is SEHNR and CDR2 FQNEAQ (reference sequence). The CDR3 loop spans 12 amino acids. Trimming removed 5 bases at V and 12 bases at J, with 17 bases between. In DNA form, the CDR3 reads TGTGCCAGCAGCCCCGGGACCCCACCGCTGTACTTC. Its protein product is CASSPGTPPLYF.

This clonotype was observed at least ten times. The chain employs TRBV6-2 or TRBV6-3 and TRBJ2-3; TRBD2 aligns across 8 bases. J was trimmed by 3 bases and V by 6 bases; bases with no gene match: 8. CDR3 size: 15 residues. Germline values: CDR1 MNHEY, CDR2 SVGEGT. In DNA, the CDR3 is TGTGCCAGCAGCCCAGCGGGAGTGGGAACAGATACGCAGTATTTT. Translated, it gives CASSPAGVGTDTQYF.

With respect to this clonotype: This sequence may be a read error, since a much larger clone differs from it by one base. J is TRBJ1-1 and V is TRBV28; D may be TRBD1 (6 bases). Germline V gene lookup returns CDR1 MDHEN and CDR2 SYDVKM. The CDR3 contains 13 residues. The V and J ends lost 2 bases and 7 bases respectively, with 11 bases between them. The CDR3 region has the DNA TGTGCCAGCAGTTTACAGGGGACCCATGAAGCTTTCTTT. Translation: CASSLQGTHEAFF.

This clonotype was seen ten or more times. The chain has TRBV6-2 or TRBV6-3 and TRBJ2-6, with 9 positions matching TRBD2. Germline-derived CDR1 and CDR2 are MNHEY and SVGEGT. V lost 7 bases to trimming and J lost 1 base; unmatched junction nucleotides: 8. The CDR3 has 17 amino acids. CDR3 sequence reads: CASKPAGGQSGANVLTF. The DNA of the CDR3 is TGTGCCAGCAAACCAGCGGGGGGCCAGTCTGGGGCCAACGTCCTGACTTTC.

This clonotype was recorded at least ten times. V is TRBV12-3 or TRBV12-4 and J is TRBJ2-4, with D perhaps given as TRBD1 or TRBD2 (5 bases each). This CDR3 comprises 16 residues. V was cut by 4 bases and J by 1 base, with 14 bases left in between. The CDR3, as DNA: TGTGCCAGCAGTTCATCTTTCGGGGCTGCCAAAAACATTCAGTACTTC. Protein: CASSSSFGAAKNIQYF.

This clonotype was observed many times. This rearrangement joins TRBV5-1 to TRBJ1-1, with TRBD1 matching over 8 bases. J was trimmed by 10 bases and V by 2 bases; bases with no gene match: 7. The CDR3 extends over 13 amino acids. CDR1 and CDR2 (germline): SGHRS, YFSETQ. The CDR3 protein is CASSFTRDRRAFF. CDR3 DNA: TGCGCCAGCAGCTTTACCCGGGACAGGAGAGCTTTCTTT. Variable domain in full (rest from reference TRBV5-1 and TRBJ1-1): KAGVTQTPRYLIKTRGQQVTLSCSPISGHRSVSWYQQTPGQGLQFLFEYFSETQRNKGNFPGRFSGRQFSNSRSEMNVSTLELGDSALYLCASSFTRDRRAFFGQGTRLTVV.

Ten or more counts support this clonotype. CDR3 DNA: TGTGCCAGCAGCTCCCGGACAGGGTCGAATCAGCCCCAGCATTTT. It translates to CASSSRTGSNQPQHF. J is TRBJ1-5 and V is TRBV11-2, with 8 nucleotides matching TRBD1. The germline gives CDR1 SGHAT, CDR2 FQNNGV. With 4 bases clipped from V and 4 bases from J, the junction kept 6 bases outside the gene matches. The CDR3 length is 15 residues. The whole variable domain, filled in from reference TRBV11-2 and TRBJ1-5, reads EAGVAQSPRYKIIEKRQSVAFWCNPISGHATLYWYQQILGQGPKLLIQFQNNGVVDDSQLPKDRFSAERLKGVDSTLKIQPAKLEDSAVYLCASSSRTGSNQPQHFGDGTRLSIL.

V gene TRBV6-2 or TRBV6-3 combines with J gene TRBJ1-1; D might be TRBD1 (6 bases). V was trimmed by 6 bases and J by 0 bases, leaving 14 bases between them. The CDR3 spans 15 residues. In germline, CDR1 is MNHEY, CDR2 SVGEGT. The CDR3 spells CASRFRDTLNTEAFF. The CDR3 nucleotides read TGTGCCAGCAGGTTCCGGGACACCTTGAACACTGAAGCTTTCTTT.

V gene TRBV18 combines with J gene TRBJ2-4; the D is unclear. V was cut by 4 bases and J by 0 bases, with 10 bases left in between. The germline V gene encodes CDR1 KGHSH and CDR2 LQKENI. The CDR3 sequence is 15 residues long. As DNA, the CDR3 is TGTGCCAGCTCACAAGACTGGAGAGCCAAAAACATTCAGTACTTC. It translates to CASSQDWRAKNIQYF.

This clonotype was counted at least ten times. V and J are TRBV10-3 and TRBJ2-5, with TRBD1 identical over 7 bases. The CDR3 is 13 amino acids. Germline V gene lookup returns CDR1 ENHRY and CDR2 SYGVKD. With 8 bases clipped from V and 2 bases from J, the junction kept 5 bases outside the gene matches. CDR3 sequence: CAIGGTAQETQYF. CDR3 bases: TGTGCCATCGGTGGGACAGCTCAAGAGACCCAGTACTTC.

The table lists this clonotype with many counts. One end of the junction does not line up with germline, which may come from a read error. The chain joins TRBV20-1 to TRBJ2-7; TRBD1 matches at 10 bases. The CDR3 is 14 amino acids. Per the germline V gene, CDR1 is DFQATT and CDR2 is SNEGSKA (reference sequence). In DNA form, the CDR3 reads TGCAGTGCTACCAAGGGACAGGGGTCGGTTCTTCCCCCTTTC. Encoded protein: CSATKGQGSVLPPF.

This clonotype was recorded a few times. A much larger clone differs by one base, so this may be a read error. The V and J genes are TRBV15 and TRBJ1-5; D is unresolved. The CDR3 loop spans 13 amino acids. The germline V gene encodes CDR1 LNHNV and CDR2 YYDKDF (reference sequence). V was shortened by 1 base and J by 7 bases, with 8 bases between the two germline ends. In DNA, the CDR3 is TGTGCCACCAGCAGAGGTGTGGGGCAGCCCCAGCATTTT. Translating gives CATSRGVGQPQHF.

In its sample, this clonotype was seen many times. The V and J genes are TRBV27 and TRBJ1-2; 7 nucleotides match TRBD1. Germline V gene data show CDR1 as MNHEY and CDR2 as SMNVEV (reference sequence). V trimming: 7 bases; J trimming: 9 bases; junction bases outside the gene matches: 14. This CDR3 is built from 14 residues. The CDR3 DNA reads TGTGCCAGCACCAGGGGGGGTACGCCAAGTAGCTACACCTTC. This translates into CASTRGGTPSSYTF.

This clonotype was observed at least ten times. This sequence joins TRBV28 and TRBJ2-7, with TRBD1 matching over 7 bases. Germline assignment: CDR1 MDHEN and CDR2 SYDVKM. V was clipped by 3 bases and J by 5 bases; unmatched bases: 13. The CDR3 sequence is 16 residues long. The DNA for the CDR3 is TGTGCCAGCAGTTTTGTAAGGACGACAGGGCTTGACGAGCAGTACTTC. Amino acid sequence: CASSFVRTTGLDEQYF. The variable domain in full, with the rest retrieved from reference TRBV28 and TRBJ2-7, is DVKVTQSSRYLVKRTGEKVFLECVQDMDHENMFWYRQDPGLGLRLIYFSYDVKMKEKGDIPEGYSVSREKKERFSLILESASTNQTSMYLCASSFVRTTGLDEQYFGPGTRLTVT.

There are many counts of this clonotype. The CDR3 DNA reads as TGCAGTGCTAGGAGGCGGGGGTCCCACGAGCAGTACTTC. Its translation is CSARRRGSHEQYF. V and J are TRBV20-1 and TRBJ2-7; 7 bases match TRBD2. The CDR3 consists of 13 residues. The V segment lost 3 bases and the J segment 5 bases; nucleotides outside the gene matches: 7. Germline V gives CDR1 DFQATT, CDR2 SNEGSKA (reference sequence).

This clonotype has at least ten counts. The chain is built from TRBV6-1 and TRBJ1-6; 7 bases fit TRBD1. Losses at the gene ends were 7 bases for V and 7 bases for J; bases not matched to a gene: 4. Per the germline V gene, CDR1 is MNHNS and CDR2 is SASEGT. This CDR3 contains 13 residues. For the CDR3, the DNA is TGTGCCAGCAACAGGGGCAGAAATTCACCCCTCCACTTT. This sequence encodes CASNRGRNSPLHF.

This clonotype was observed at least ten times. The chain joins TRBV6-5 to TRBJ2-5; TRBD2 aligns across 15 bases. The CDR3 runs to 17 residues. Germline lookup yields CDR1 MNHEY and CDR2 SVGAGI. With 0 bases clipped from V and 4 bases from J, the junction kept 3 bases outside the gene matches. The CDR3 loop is CASSYSGLAGGPETQYF. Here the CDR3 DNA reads TGTGCCAGCAGTTACTCCGGACTAGCGGGGGGGCCAGAGACCCAGTACTTC.

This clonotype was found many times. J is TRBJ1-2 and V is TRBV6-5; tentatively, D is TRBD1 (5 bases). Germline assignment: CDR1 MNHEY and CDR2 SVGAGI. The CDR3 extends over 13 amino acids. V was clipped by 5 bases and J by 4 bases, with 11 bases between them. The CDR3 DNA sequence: TGTGCCAGCAGTCCCGGGACTAGCTATGGCTACACCTTC. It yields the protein CASSPGTSYGYTF.